These 26 T cell receptor beta chains came from one sample sequenced in a study of a mutant IDH1 vaccine in newly diagnosed glioma. Time point indicated: week 35, safety follow-up. Topical imiquimod was applied with each vaccine dose, which held 300 ug of mutant IDH1 20-mer peptide. These TCRs are of unknown antigen specificity. Method: immunoSEQ multiplex PCR; TCRdb's copy keeps in-frame clones and lacks some. Among about 68,000 clones listed, approximately 88% were seen once. The sequences come from PBMCs, collected from a glioma patient whose treatment included an IDH1 peptide vaccine. Receptors were obtained from a man aged 18 to 35 with glioma.

This clone appeared a single time. As DNA, the CDR3 is TGTGCCAGCTCACCGGGGCCGAGTTCTGGGGCCAACGTCCTGACTTTC. Translation: CASSPGPSSGANVLTF. V gene TRBV18 combines with J gene TRBJ2-6, with TRBD1 as a possible D gene (5 bases). CDR3 length: 16 amino acids. Germline V gene sequence: CDR1 KGHSH, CDR2 LQKENI. Trimming shortened V by 3 bases and J by 1 base, and 10 bases separated the two germline ends.

The chain employs TRBV18 and TRBJ2-7; 13 nucleotides match TRBD2. The junction had 9 bases not matched to a gene; V was cut back by 3 bases and J by 7 bases. The CDR3 covers 16 residues. Per germline, CDR1 KGHSH and CDR2 LQKENI. The DNA of the CDR3 is TGTGCCAGCTCACCGGGGACTAGCGGGGATCTACGTGAGCAGTACTTC. Amino acids: CASSPGTSGDLREQYF.

The rearrangement joins TRBV30 to TRBJ2-3; unclear D gene. From germline, CDR1 is GTSNPN and CDR2 SVGIG (reference sequence). The CDR3 is made up of 15 amino acids. With 0 bases removed from V and 2 bases from J, the gap between germline ends came to 12 bases. The CDR3, as DNA: TGTGCCTGGAGTGTACAAACCCATAACACAGATACGCAGTATTTT. Its protein is CAWSVQTHNTDTQYF.

This clone has just one count. The chain carries TRBV7-9 and TRBJ1-3; 8 nucleotides agree with TRBD1. The V gene end was trimmed by 5 bases and the J gene end by 5 bases; junction bases not matched to a gene: 11. CDR1 and CDR2 from the germline V gene are SEHNR and FQNEAQ (reference sequence). This CDR3 has 16 amino acids. The CDR3 loop is CASSLGGRGQRNTIYF. The CDR3 bases are TGTGCCAGCAGCCTGGGGGGCAGGGGGCAGAGAAACACCATATATTTT.

The rearrangement links TRBV5-1 to TRBJ2-3; 9 bases are shared with TRBD1. Unmatched junction bases numbered 1, after V lost 3 bases and J lost 2 bases. The CDR3 has 14 amino acids. CDR1 and CDR2 from the germline V gene are SGHRS and YFSETQ. Written as DNA, the CDR3 is TGCGCCAGCAGCTGGACAGGGGCCACAGATACGCAGTATTTT. This gives the protein CASSWTGATDTQYF.

The chain uses TRBV4-1 and TRBJ2-7, with TRBD1 as a possible D gene (5 bases). The CDR3 covers 15 residues. Germline assignment: CDR1 MGHRA and CDR2 YSYEKL. Trimming removed 0 bases at V and 2 bases at J, with 11 bases between. CDR3 loop: CASSQEGAGTYEQYF. As DNA, the CDR3 is TGCGCCAGCAGCCAAGAAGGGGCAGGAACCTACGAGCAGTACTTC.

This chain connects TRBV6-1 to TRBJ1-2; D gene uncertain. Trimming cost V 3 bases and J 3 bases, with 11 bases left between them. CDR1 is MNHNS and CDR2 is SASEGT in the germline V gene. The length of the CDR3 is 14 residues. The CDR3: CASSEATGYYGYTF. Here the CDR3 DNA reads TGTGCCAGCAGTGAGGCGACGGGGTACTATGGCTACACCTTC.

This clone came up once. The chain carries TRBV30 and TRBJ2-3, with D perhaps matching TRBD2 (5 bases). Germline assignment: CDR1 GTSNPN and CDR2 SVGIG (reference sequence). With 3 bases removed from V and 7 bases from J, the gap between germline ends came to 11 bases. The CDR3 is made up of 12 amino acids. The CDR3 DNA sequence: TGTGCCTGGAGGGGATTAGCGCATACGCAGTATTTT. Protein sequence: CAWRGLAHTQYF.

The chain combines TRBV5-1 with TRBJ1-1, with D unresolved. This CDR3 contains 14 residues. Looked up from germline, CDR1 is SGHRS and CDR2 is YFSETQ. Trimming removed 8 bases from V and 1 base from J, with 15 bases in between. The CDR3 DNA reads TGCGCCAGTTATTTGACATCGTCGAACACTGAAGCTTTCTTT. Its translation is CASYLTSSNTEAFF. Together with reference TRBV5-1 and TRBJ1-1, the CDR3 gives the full variable domain: KAGVTQTPRYLIKTRGQQVTLSCSPISGHRSVSWYQQTPGQGLQFLFEYFSETQRNKGNFPGRFSGRQFSNSRSEMNVSTLELGDSALYLCASYLTSSNTEAFFGQGTRLTVV.

This clone was detected only a few times. The J gene is TRBJ1-1, the V gene TRBV6-1, with 8 bases that match TRBD1. In germline, CDR1 is MNHNS, CDR2 SASEGT. There are 14 residues in the CDR3. V lost 2 bases and J lost 4; bases outside the gene matches: 3. This CDR3 reads CASSERQGSTEAFF. The CDR3 DNA follows: TGTGCCAGCAGTGAAAGACAGGGGAGCACTGAAGCTTTCTTT.

The chain joins TRBV5-1 to TRBJ2-3, with a possible D match to TRBD2 (5 bases). The CDR3 sequence is 15 residues long. Germline V gene sequence: CDR1 SGHRS, CDR2 YFSETQ. The V gene lost 0 bases and the J gene lost 6 bases, with 14 bases spanning the gap. CDR3 nucleotides: TGCGCCAGCAGCTTGGGTACGGGGAACAAGGATACGCAGTATTTT. Translation gives CASSLGTGNKDTQYF.

The chain links TRBV10-3 to TRBJ1-1; D gene unclear. The V gene lost 10 bases and the J gene lost 1 base, with 19 bases spanning the gap. Germline CDR1 ENHRY, CDR2 SYGVKD. The CDR3 runs 15 residues. The CDR3 sequence: CATREAKGANTEAFF. The CDR3 nucleotides read TGTGCCACGAGAGAAGCCAAGGGAGCGAACACTGAAGCTTTCTTT.

The chain couples TRBV9 to TRBJ2-3; 11 bases are shared with TRBD1. Germline values: CDR1 SGDLS, CDR2 YYNGEE. The CDR3 has 17 residues. V lost 0 bases to trimming and J lost 1 base; unmatched junction nucleotides: 4. The CDR3 coding sequence is TGTGCCAGCAGCGTAGTGGGGACAGGGGGAGGCACAGATACGCAGTATTTT. Encoded protein: CASSVVGTGGGTDTQYF.

The rearrangement uses TRBV6-6 and TRBJ2-5; the D call may be TRBD1 or TRBD2 (7 bases each). Trimming took off 8 bases at V and 7 bases at J, with 23 bases between the two ends. The CDR3 contains 15 residues. Germline loops: CDR1 MNHNY, CDR2 SVGAGI (reference sequence). The CDR3, as DNA: TGTGCCAGCTTCCTACGTGGGGGAGGGGGCGTGACCCAGTACTTC. It encodes CASFLRGGGGVTQYF.

This rearrangement joins TRBV7-3 to TRBJ2-1; possibly TRBD1 for D (6 bases). V was cut by 6 bases and J by 7 bases, with 19 bases left in between. From germline, CDR1 is SGHTA and CDR2 FQGTGA. The CDR3 is 15 residues long. CDR3 DNA sequence: TGTGCCAGCAGTTCTACAGGGATAGGGTTTAATGAGCAGTTCTTC. It translates to CASSSTGIGFNEQFF.

The chain couples TRBV6-5 to TRBJ2-5; TRBD1 might be the D (6 bases). V was trimmed by 0 bases and J by 4 bases, leaving 12 bases between them. The CDR3 consists of 15 residues. The V gene's germline CDR1 is MNHEY and CDR2 SVGAGI. The CDR3 DNA sequence: TGTGCCAGCAGTTACTCCTTCAGGGGTGCAGAGACCCAGTACTTC. Amino acid sequence: CASSYSFRGAETQYF.

This chain links TRBV28 with TRBJ1-2; 7 bases are shared with TRBD1. Trimming cost V 2 bases and J 5 bases; bases outside gene matches: 2. The length of the CDR3 is 13 residues. Germline CDR1 MDHEN, CDR2 SYDVKM. DNA for the CDR3: TGTGCCAGCAGTTTAGGGACAGTATATGGCTACACCTTC. It yields the protein CASSLGTVYGYTF.

CDR3 sequence reads: CATRTVNRTEAFF. The DNA for the CDR3 is TGTGCCACCCGCACGGTTAACCGCACTGAAGCTTTCTTT. The V and J genes are TRBV7-5 and TRBJ1-1. TRBV7-5 is given as a pseudogene. The CDR3 is made up of 13 amino acids.

V is TRBV2 and J is TRBJ1-5; 8 nucleotides line up with TRBD1. With 3 bases clipped from V and 3 bases from J, the junction kept 1 base outside the gene matches. The CDR3 contains 14 residues. CDR1 is SNHLY, CDR2 FYNNEI, per germline. The CDR3 protein is CASSEDRVNQPQHF. In DNA form, the CDR3 reads TGTGCCAGCAGTGAGGACAGGGTCAATCAGCCCCAGCATTTT.

The chain combines TRBV6-1 with TRBJ1-5; D may be TRBD1 (6 bases). The V and J ends lost 7 bases and 4 bases respectively, with 11 bases between them. This CDR3 region has 13 residues. Germline V CDR1 and CDR2: MNHNS, SASEGT. The CDR3 coding sequence is TGTGCCAGCATTGGACAGTTTAATCAGCCCCAGCATTTT. Its protein is CASIGQFNQPQHF.

V gene TRBV5-1 combines with J gene TRBJ2-3; TRBD2 aligns across 10 bases. Germline V gene data show CDR1 as SGHRS and CDR2 as YFSETQ. With V trimmed by 5 bases and J by 0 bases, 6 bases remained unmatched. There are 16 residues in the CDR3. The DNA of the CDR3 is TGCGCCAGCAGGCGACTAGCGGGCGCTAGCACAGATACGCAGTATTTT. Translating gives CASRRLAGASTDTQYF.

The V and J genes are TRBV9 and TRBJ2-3; no clear D gene. Per germline, CDR1 SGDLS and CDR2 YYNGEE. This CDR3 is built from 15 residues. V was cut by 0 bases and J by 0 bases, with 8 bases left in between. CDR3 amino acids: CASSVDAFSTDTQYF. The CDR3 bases are TGTGCCAGCAGCGTAGACGCCTTCAGCACAGATACGCAGTATTTT.

CDR3 loop: CASSLNNEQFF. For the CDR3, the DNA is TGTGCCAGCAGCTTAAATAATGAGCAGTTCTTC. This chain links TRBV7-9 with TRBJ2-1; D not certain. In germline, CDR1 is SEHNR, CDR2 FQNEAQ (reference sequence). This CDR3 comprises 11 residues. Trimming left V 2 bases short and J 7 bases short, with 3 bases between.

The CDR3 DNA sequence: TGCGCCAGCAGCCAAGTTGAGACAAGGCCCCCCACAGATACGCAGTATTTT. As protein: CASSQVETRPPTDTQYF. This chain uses TRBV4-1 with TRBJ2-3; D is ambiguous. V was trimmed by 1 base and J by 2 bases, leaving 16 bases between them. Germline values: CDR1 MGHRA, CDR2 YSYEKL. The CDR3 spans 17 residues.

The V and J genes are TRBV7-2 and TRBJ2-7; D gene uncertain. Germline V CDR1 and CDR2: SGHTA, FQGNSA. Trimming stripped 5 bases from V and 2 bases from J, with 13 bases between. The CDR3 extends over 14 amino acids. The CDR3 sequence: CASSRGFPPYEQYF. The CDR3 nucleotides read TGTGCCAGCAGCAGAGGATTCCCTCCCTACGAGCAGTACTTC.

The rearrangement uses TRBV6-4 and TRBJ2-1; 7 nucleotides line up with TRBD1. CDR1 is MRHNA, CDR2 SNTAGT, per germline. The CDR3 spans 15 residues. With V trimmed by 4 bases and J by 6 bases, 9 bases remained unmatched. The CDR3 region has the DNA TGTGCCAGCAGTGGGGCTGAGACAGGGAGCAATGAGCAGTTCTTC. Its protein product is CASSGAETGSNEQFF.